The clone carrying this TCR beta chain was seen many times. Using its own MiXCR run on the multiplex PCR reads, TCRdb lists one record per CDR3 protein. Of around 140,000 distinct CDR3 sequences listed, approximately 20% are singletons. This sample was included in a study of breast tumors, draining lymph nodes, adjacent tissues. Germline V lookup: CDR1 LGHNT, CDR2 FRNRAP. This CDR3 contains 18 residues. Trimming pared 1 base from V and 4 bases from J, leaving 20 bases between. Samples came from axillary lymph nodes draining the breast cancer. The sequence was collected from a female donor with breast cancer. Some clones in this sample may be carry-over from other donors' samples. The sample consisted of axillary lymph node tissue. The rearrangement links TRBV12-5 to TRBJ1-3, with a tentative D call TRBD1 (5 bases). The CDR3 here is CASGLAFSLKGLGNTIYF. CDR3 coding DNA: TGTGCTAGTGGTTTGGCGTTCTCGCTGAAGGGACTCGGAAACACCATATATTTT.